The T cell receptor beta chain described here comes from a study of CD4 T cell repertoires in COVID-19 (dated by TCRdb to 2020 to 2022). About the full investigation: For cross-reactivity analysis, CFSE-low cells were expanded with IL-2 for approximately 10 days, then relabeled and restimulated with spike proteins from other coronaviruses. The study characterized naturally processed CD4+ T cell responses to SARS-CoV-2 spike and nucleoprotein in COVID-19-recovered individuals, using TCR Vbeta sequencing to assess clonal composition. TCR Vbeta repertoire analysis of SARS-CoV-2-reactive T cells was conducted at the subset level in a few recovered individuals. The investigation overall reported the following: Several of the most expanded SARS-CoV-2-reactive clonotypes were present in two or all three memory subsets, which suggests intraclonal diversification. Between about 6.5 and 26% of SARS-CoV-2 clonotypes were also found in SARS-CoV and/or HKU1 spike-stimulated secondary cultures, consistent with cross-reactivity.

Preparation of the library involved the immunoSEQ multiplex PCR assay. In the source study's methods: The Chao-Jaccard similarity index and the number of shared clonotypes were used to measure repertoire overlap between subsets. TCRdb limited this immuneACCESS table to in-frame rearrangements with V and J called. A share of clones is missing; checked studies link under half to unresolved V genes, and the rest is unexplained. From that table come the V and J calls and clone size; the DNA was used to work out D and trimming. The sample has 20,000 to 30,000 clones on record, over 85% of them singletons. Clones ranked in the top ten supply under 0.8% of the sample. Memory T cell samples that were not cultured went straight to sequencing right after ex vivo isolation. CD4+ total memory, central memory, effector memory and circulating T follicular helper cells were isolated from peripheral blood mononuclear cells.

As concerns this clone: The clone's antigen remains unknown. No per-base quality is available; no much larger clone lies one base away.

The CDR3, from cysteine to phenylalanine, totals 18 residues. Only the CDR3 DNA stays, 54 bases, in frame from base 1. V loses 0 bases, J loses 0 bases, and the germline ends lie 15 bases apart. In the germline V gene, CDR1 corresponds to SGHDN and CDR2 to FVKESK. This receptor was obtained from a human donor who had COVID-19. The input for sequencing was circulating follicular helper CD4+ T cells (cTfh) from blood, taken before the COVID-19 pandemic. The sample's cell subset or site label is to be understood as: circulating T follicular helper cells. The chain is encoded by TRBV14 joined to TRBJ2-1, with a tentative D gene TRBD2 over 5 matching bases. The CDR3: CASSQEWRTTRSYNEQFF. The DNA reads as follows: TGTGCCAGCAGCCAAGAATGGAGGACCACCCGCTCCTACAATGAGCAGTTCTTC.